One sample yielded the 22 T cell receptor beta chains listed below, sequenced in a study of blood T cell repertoires in COVID-19. The protocol was immunoSEQ multiplex PCR, while the TCRdb copy is restricted to in-frame clones and leaves out a portion. Of approximately 470,000 clones in the sample, approximately 90% are singletons; the top ten hold roughly 0.7%. Sequenced input: PBMCs or T cells enriched from blood (not recorded which). These receptors were collected from a woman younger than 35 who had recovered from COVID-19.

This clone was seen just once. The chain is built from TRBV7-2 and TRBJ2-1; D gene uncertain. The germline V gene has CDR1 SGHTA and CDR2 FQGNSA. V was pared by 5 bases and J by 6 bases, with 14 bases between. This CDR3 contains 14 residues. The CDR3 nucleotides are TGTGCCAGCAGCCAGAACCGGGTACCCAATGAGCAGTTCTTC. It translates to CASSQNRVPNEQFF.

The V and J genes are TRBV19 and TRBJ1-5; tentative D call: TRBD1 (5 bases). This CDR3 is 15 amino acids long. Germline CDR1 LNHDA, CDR2 SQIVND (reference sequence). Deletions cut 7 bases from V and 6 bases from J, with 19 bases between. The CDR3 protein is CASTQRGSLRQPQHF. CDR3 DNA: TGTGCCAGTACCCAAAGGGGATCCCTCCGTCAGCCCCAGCATTTT.

With regard to this clone: In the same sample, other DNA sequences code for this CDR3. V gene TRBV30 combines with J gene TRBJ1-1; D is possibly TRBD1 (6 bases). This CDR3 is 13 amino acids long. The V and J ends lost 3 bases and 4 bases respectively, with 12 bases between them. Germline V lookup: CDR1 GTSNPN, CDR2 SVGIG (reference sequence). The CDR3 coding sequence is TGTGCCTGGAGATTATCAGGGGTCACTGAAGCTTTCTTT. Protein sequence: CAWRLSGVTEAFF.

This clone was counted only a few times. This rearrangement joins TRBV7-8 to TRBJ1-2, with unresolved D. The CDR3 covers 13 residues. Germline CDR1 is SGHVS and CDR2 is FQNEAQ. The V end lost 1 base, the J end lost 2 bases, and 5 bases lay between the germline ends. The CDR3 DNA reads TGTGCCAGCAGCTTAGGGCAAAACTATGGCTACACCTTC. Protein sequence: CASSLGQNYGYTF.

The genes are TRBV5-1 and TRBJ2-5, with 9 positions matching TRBD2. The CDR3 sequence is 16 residues long. Per germline, CDR1 SGHRS and CDR2 YFSETQ. After removal of 3 bases from V and 5 bases from J, the junction contained 11 bases not matched to a gene. The CDR3 DNA reads TGCGCCAGCAGCTGGAGACTAGCGGATACCGGGGAGACCCAGTACTTC. It specifies CASSWRLADTGETQYF.

This chain links TRBV4-2 with TRBJ2-3; TRBD2 matches at 9 bases. V shed 0 bases and J 7 bases; nucleotides not matched to a gene: 11. The CDR3 runs to 17 residues. The V gene's germline CDR1 is LGHNA and CDR2 YNFKEQ. The CDR3 nucleotides are TGTGCCAGCAGCCAAGATCTGAGTAGCGGGGGCGCGAATACGCAGTATTTT. It codes for CASSQDLSSGGANTQYF.

The rearrangement links TRBV5-4 to TRBJ1-2; no clear D. There are 17 residues in the CDR3. Trimming shortened V by 0 bases and J by 5 bases, and 20 bases separated the two germline ends. Germline V gives CDR1 SGHNT, CDR2 YYREEE (reference sequence). The DNA for the CDR3 is TGTGCCAGCAGCTTGGCCCTCGAGACCGACACGGGGTATGGCTACACCTTC. Translating it yields CASSLALETDTGYGYTF.

The rearrangement uses TRBV5-1 and TRBJ1-4, with 9 bases identical to TRBD1. The V segment lost 4 bases and the J segment 3 bases; nucleotides outside the gene matches: 4. The germline gives CDR1 SGHRS, CDR2 YFSETQ. The CDR3 length is 15 residues. The CDR3 protein is CASSPGDRANEKLFF. CDR3 coding DNA: TGCGCCAGCAGCCCTGGGGACAGGGCTAATGAAAAACTGTTTTTT.

The DNA for the CDR3 is TGTGCCACCTTGTACACCGGGGAGCTGTTTTTT. Translating gives CATLYTGELFF. V and J are TRBV12-3 or TRBV12-4 and TRBJ2-2; D is undetermined. Trimming cost V 10 bases and J 3 bases, with 6 bases left between them. The CDR3 has 11 amino acids.

The genes are TRBV6-5 and TRBJ1-1; D unresolved. Per the germline V gene, CDR1 is MNHEY and CDR2 is SVGAGI. V lost 0 bases, J lost 6 bases, and 8 bases lay in between. The CDR3 runs to 13 residues. The CDR3 is CASSYSRVSEAFF. The CDR3 coding sequence is TGTGCCAGCAGTTACTCGAGGGTTTCTGAAGCTTTCTTT.

The chain has TRBV6-5 and TRBJ2-3; D perhaps matches TRBD1 (5 bases). The V end was cut by 7 bases, the J end by 0 bases, with 14 bases between. CDR1 MNHEY and CDR2 SVGAGI come from the germline V gene. This CDR3 has 15 amino acids. Here the CDR3 DNA reads TGTGCCAGCATTTGGGTGTCAGGGAGCACAGATACGCAGTATTTT. Amino acid sequence: CASIWVSGSTDTQYF.

The chain has TRBV7-2 and TRBJ1-5, with TRBD1 as a possible D gene (6 bases). The CDR3 extends over 16 amino acids. Germline loops: CDR1 SGHTA, CDR2 FQGNSA. Trimming removed 2 bases at V and 4 bases at J, with 15 bases between. The CDR3 reads CASSLFPQGGNQPQHF. CDR3 sequence (DNA): TGTGCCAGCAGCTTATTCCCACAGGGAGGGAATCAGCCCCAGCATTTT.

This rearrangement joins TRBV28 to TRBJ1-2; D might be TRBD1 (5 bases). The ends were cut back, 8 bases at V and 3 bases at J, with 19 bases in the middle. The CDR3 consists of 15 residues. CDR1 MDHEN and CDR2 SYDVKM come from the germline V gene. CDR3 loop: CASFEQGNIDYGYTF. DNA for the CDR3: TGTGCCAGCTTTGAGCAGGGTAACATAGACTATGGCTACACCTTC.

This clone was recorded a few times. V and J are TRBV2 and TRBJ2-3, with a possible D match to TRBD1 (5 bases). V lost 8 bases, J lost 4 bases, and 13 bases lay in between. This CDR3 is built from 13 residues. CDR1 SNHLY and CDR2 FYNNEI come from the germline V gene. The CDR3 loop is CASLAGLADTQYF. As DNA, the CDR3 is TGTGCCAGCCTGGCAGGGCTTGCAGATACGCAGTATTTT.

V gene TRBV2 combines with J gene TRBJ2-3, with D tentatively TRBD2 (5 bases). V was clipped by 8 bases and J by 0 bases, with 18 bases between them. The CDR3 contains 16 residues. Per germline, CDR1 SNHLY and CDR2 FYNNEI. CDR3 residues: CASVRAADSSTDTQYF. The CDR3 DNA sequence: TGTGCCAGCGTGAGGGCGGCTGACTCTAGCACAGATACGCAGTATTTT.

The chain is built from TRBV2 and TRBJ1-4; D remains ambiguous. The length of the CDR3 is 14 residues. Germline lookup yields CDR1 SNHLY and CDR2 FYNNEI. V was pared by 6 bases and J by 4 bases, with 12 bases between. CDR3 DNA: TGTGCCAGCAGAGACCAGGACTTTAATGAAAAACTGTTTTTT. This gives the protein CASRDQDFNEKLFF.

The rearrangement uses TRBV30 and TRBJ1-5, with D maybe TRBD1 (6 bases). Looked up from germline, CDR1 is GTSNPN and CDR2 is SVGIG (reference sequence). The CDR3 runs to 14 residues. V lost 1 base to trimming and J lost 11 bases, with 18 bases between them. CDR3 protein: CAWSGGPWIRSQHF. The CDR3 DNA is TGTGCCTGGAGTGGGGGGCCCTGGATTCGCTCCCAGCATTTT.

The V gene is TRBV5-6, the J gene TRBJ1-3; no reliable D call. CDR3 size: 15 residues. The V gene lost 0 bases and the J gene lost 2 bases, with 9 bases spanning the gap. The germline gives CDR1 SGHDT, CDR2 YYEEEE. Here the CDR3 DNA reads TGTGCCAGCAGCTTGGCCGAGGAACCTGGAAACACCATATATTTT. Its protein product is CASSLAEEPGNTIYF.

This clone has a handful of counts. The V call is TRBV9, the J call TRBJ2-5; tentatively, D is TRBD1 (6 bases). Germline-derived CDR1 and CDR2 are SGDLS and YYNGEE. This CDR3 region has 15 residues. With 2 bases removed from V and 0 bases from J, the gap between germline ends came to 11 bases. The CDR3 DNA sequence: TGTGCCAGCAGCGTGGGGGCAAATGACCAAGAGACCCAGTACTTC. It encodes CASSVGANDQETQYF. The full variable domain, with the rest looked up from reference TRBV9 and TRBJ2-5, is DSGVTQTPKHLITATGQRVTLRCSPRSGDLSVYWYQQSLDQGLQFLIQYYNGEERAKGNILERFSAQQFPDLHSELNLSSLELGDSALYFCASSVGANDQETQYFGPGTRLLVL.

This rearrangement joins TRBV6-4 to TRBJ1-1; D is uncertain. Looked up from germline, CDR1 is MRHNA and CDR2 is SNTAGT. V was clipped by 3 bases and J by 3 bases, with 8 bases between them. The CDR3 totals 13 residues. CDR3 in amino acids: CASSEERDTEAFF. DNA for the CDR3: TGTGCCAGCAGTGAAGAGAGGGACACTGAAGCTTTCTTT.

This sequence joins TRBV5-6 and TRBJ2-1; 9 positions match TRBD2. With V trimmed by 1 base and J by 0 bases, 8 bases remained unmatched. Germline CDR1 reads SGHDT; CDR2 reads YYEEEE. There are 18 residues in the CDR3. DNA of the CDR3: TGTGCCAGCAGCTTGATAGAAGCGGGGGGAACCTCCTACAATGAGCAGTTCTTC. This sequence encodes CASSLIEAGGTSYNEQFF.

This rearrangement joins TRBV11-2 to TRBJ1-1; D ambiguous. The CDR3 consists of 14 residues. From germline, CDR1 is SGHAT and CDR2 FQNNGV. V was shortened by 3 bases and J by 1 base, with 9 bases between the two germline ends. As DNA, the CDR3 is TGTGCCAGCAGCTTCCGAGGGCCGAACACTGAAGCTTTCTTT. Protein sequence: CASSFRGPNTEAFF. The complete variable domain, with remaining parts taken from reference TRBV11-2 and TRBJ1-1, reads EAGVAQSPRYKIIEKRQSVAFWCNPISGHATLYWYQQILGQGPKLLIQFQNNGVVDDSQLPKDRFSAERLKGVDSTLKIQPAKLEDSAVYLCASSFRGPNTEAFFGQGTRLTVV.